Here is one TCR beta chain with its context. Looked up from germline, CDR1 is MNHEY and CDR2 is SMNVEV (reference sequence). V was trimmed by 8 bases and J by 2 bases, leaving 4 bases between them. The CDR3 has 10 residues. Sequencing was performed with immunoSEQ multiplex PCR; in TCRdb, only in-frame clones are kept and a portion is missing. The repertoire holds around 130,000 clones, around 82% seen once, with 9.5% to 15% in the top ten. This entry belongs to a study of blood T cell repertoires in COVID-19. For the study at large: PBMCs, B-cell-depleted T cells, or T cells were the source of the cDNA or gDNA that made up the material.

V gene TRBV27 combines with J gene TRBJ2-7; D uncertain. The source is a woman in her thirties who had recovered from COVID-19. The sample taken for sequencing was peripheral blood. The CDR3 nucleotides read TGTGCCAGCGGCACCTACGAGCAGTACTTC. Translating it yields CASGTYEQYF.